These 21 T cell receptor beta chains share one sample of origin, sequenced in a study of tumor-infiltrating lymphocytes in primary liver carcinoma. TCR beta cDNA came from 400 to 500 ng total RNA, primed with a constant-region primer. Amplification in three nested multiplex PCR rounds with slightly modified ARM-PCR gave rise to TCR beta libraries. Primers for the first two PCR rounds were TRBV1-TRBV30 forward primers and a C-beta reverse primer (roughly 10 cycles per round). TCRdb analysed the multiplex PCR reads with MiXCR anew, one entry per CDR3 protein. The profile shows approximately 54,000 distinct CDR3 sequences, over 70% of them singletons. Co-extraction yielded RNA and DNA from around 20-30 mg of unsorted bulk tissue. The sample comprised liver tumor tissue from sampling region 2. Documented subset: tumor region T2, inferior pole. The receptors stem from a middle-aged man with primary liver carcinoma and hepatitis B virus infection.

This clonotype was recorded a few times. The genes are TRBV19 and TRBJ2-3; TRBD1 agrees at 10 bases. V trimming: 6 bases; J trimming: 2 bases; junction bases outside the gene matches: 5. Germline values: CDR1 LNHDA, CDR2 SQIVND (reference sequence). The CDR3 sequence is 15 residues long. The CDR3 nucleotides read TGTGCCAGTAGACTGACAGGGGGCCACACAGATACGCAGTATTTT. It encodes CASRLTGGHTDTQYF.

For this clonotype: A read error may be the cause here, since a much bigger clone is one base away. No conserved phenylalanine or tryptophan is present at the end of the CDR3, so a read error is the likely explanation. The CDR3 loop is CASSLPLRYEQYL. The DNA for the CDR3 is TGTGCCAGCAGCTTGCCACTTCGCTACGAGCAGTACCTC. The J gene is TRBJ2-7, the V gene TRBV5-6; unclear D gene. Per the germline V gene, CDR1 is SGHDT and CDR2 is YYEEEE. The germline V and J ends were trimmed by 1 base and 3 bases, with 8 bases remaining between them. The CDR3 is 13 amino acids.

Points on this clonotype: This may arise from a read error, as a much more abundant clone is one base away. The CDR3 does not close with the conserved phenylalanine or tryptophan, likely indicating a read error. This chain joins TRBV28 and TRBJ2-3, with no clear D. Trimming cost V 3 bases and J 8 bases, with 9 bases left between them. The germline V gene encodes CDR1 MDHEN and CDR2 SYDVKM. CDR3 length: 12 residues. As DNA, the CDR3 is TGTGCCAGCAGTTTGCCGTTTGGTACGCAGTATTTA. This encodes CASSLPFGTQYL.

As regards this clonotype: The junction differs from germline at one of its ends, possibly a read error. The V and J genes are TRBV6-5 and TRBJ2-1, with TRBD2 identical over 7 bases. The CDR3 is 14 amino acids. CDR1 and CDR2 from the germline V gene are MNHEY and SVGAGI. CDR3 sequence reads: CVSRNLGDYDEQFF. DNA of the CDR3: TGTGTCAGCAGGAACTTGGGGGACTACGATGAGCAGTTCTTC.

A word on this clonotype: The germline gene is not matched at one end of the junction; a read error may be the cause. The gene calls are TRBV5-6 and TRBJ2-1; D is unresolved. CDR1 SGHDT and CDR2 YYEEEE come from the germline V gene. There are 16 residues in the CDR3. The CDR3 sequence: CASNLGLSRLSNEQFF. In DNA form, the CDR3 reads TGTGCCAGCAACTTGGGCCTTAGCAGACTCTCCAATGAGCAGTTCTTC.

This chain uses TRBV19 with TRBJ2-1; possibly TRBD2 for D (5 bases). V was pared by 7 bases and J by 5 bases, with 12 bases between. The germline gives CDR1 LNHDA, CDR2 SQIVND (reference sequence). The CDR3 is 13 residues long. The CDR3 region has the DNA TGTGCCAGTACGGGGAGAAGGAACAATGAGCAGTTCTTC. This encodes CASTGRRNNEQFF.

Only one count was recorded for this clonotype. A read error may produce the germline difference seen at one junction end. The chain links TRBV28 to TRBJ1-2; D is ambiguous. Germline V gene sequence: CDR1 MDHEN, CDR2 SYDVKM. The CDR3 is made up of 14 amino acids. The CDR3 sequence: CPSSLNKAYNGYTF. DNA for the CDR3: TGTCCCAGCAGCCTAAATAAGGCTTACAATGGCTACACCTTC.

A single count supports this clonotype. V is TRBV6-6 and J is TRBJ1-1, with D unclear. The CDR3 sequence is 12 residues long. The germline gives CDR1 MNHNY, CDR2 SVGAGI (reference sequence). Trimming shortened V by 1 base and J by 12 bases, and 12 bases separated the two germline ends. The CDR3 DNA reads as TGTGCCAGCAGTTACTGGCCCACCGAAACTTTCTTT. This sequence encodes CASSYWPTETFF.

On this clonotype itself: Relative to the germline gene, one junction end is altered; a read error may explain this. The CDR3: CTSSLASTYEQYF. The CDR3 bases are TGTACCAGTAGCTTAGCTAGTACCTACGAGCAGTACTTC. The rearrangement joins TRBV7-9 to TRBJ2-7; D is unclear. This CDR3 spans 13 amino acids. Germline lookup yields CDR1 SEHNR and CDR2 FQNEAQ (reference sequence).

Concerning this clonotype: The missing conserved phenylalanine or tryptophan at the end of this CDR3 makes a read error likely. The chain couples TRBV4-1 to TRBJ1-5; D perhaps matches TRBD1 (6 bases). The CDR3 has 12 amino acids. Trimming pared 1 base from V and 9 bases from J, leaving 7 bases between. The germline V gene has CDR1 MGHRA and CDR2 YSYEKL. The CDR3: CASSQVQGPQHS. DNA of the CDR3: TGCGCCAGCAGCCAAGTACAGGGGCCCCAGCATTCC.

Remarks on this clonotype: At one end the junction does not follow the germline gene, possibly because of a read error. The chain carries TRBV6-2 or TRBV6-3 and TRBJ2-7, with 10 bases fitting TRBD2. Germline V gene lookup returns CDR1 MNHEY and CDR2 SVGEGT. This CDR3 has 16 residues. This CDR3 reads CVSSYGAGTSAYEQYF. CDR3 DNA sequence: TGTGTCAGCAGTTACGGAGCCGGGACTAGCGCGTACGAGCAGTACTTC.

This clonotype was found a few times. The gene calls are TRBV6-4 and TRBJ2-1; 8 bases map to TRBD1. V lost 11 bases to trimming and J lost 6 bases; unmatched junction nucleotides: 12. There are 14 residues in the CDR3. Germline V gene sequence: CDR1 MRHNA, CDR2 SNTAGT. The CDR3 loop reads CAGKPGQDFNEQFF. DNA for the CDR3: TGTGCCGGCAAACCGGGACAGGACTTCAATGAGCAGTTCTTC.

This clonotype showed up many times. The chain combines TRBV30 with TRBJ2-1; D remains ambiguous. This CDR3 region has 11 residues. V dropped 3 bases and J dropped 10 bases, with 10 bases sitting between them. Germline CDR1 GTSNPN, CDR2 SVGIG (reference sequence). The CDR3 sequence is CAWRGIGEQFF. The CDR3 DNA follows: TGTGCCTGGAGGGGTATTGGGGAGCAGTTCTTC.

Of note for this clonotype: At one end the junction does not follow the germline gene, possibly because of a read error. The chain links TRBV4-2 to TRBJ1-1; possible D gene TRBD1, 5 bases. The CDR3 consists of 15 residues. The germline V gene has CDR1 LGHNA and CDR2 YNFKEQ. The CDR3 is CASSQGGTVNTKAYF. The CDR3 DNA is TGTGCCAGCAGCCAAGGCGGGACGGTGAACACTAAAGCTTACTTT.

This clonotype was picked up a small number of times. Lacking the conserved final phenylalanine or tryptophan, this CDR3 likely reflects a read error. CDR3 amino acids: CASSSGYEQYI. The CDR3, as DNA: TGTGCCAGCAGTTCCGGCTACGAGCAGTACATT. J is TRBJ2-7 and V is TRBV12-3 or TRBV12-4; no definite D call. V was pared by 4 bases and J by 3 bases, with 4 bases between. This CDR3 is 11 amino acids long.

On this clonotype itself: One end of the junction fails to match germline, which may point to a read error. J is TRBJ2-7 and V is TRBV6-1, with D perhaps matching TRBD2 (7 bases). The germline CDR1 and CDR2 sequences are MNHNS and SASEGT. The CDR3 is 15 residues long. CDR3 region: CASSEPAEGGYEQYF. CDR3 nucleotide sequence: TGTGCCAGCAGTGAACCTGCGGAGGGGGGGTACGAGCAATACTTC.

This clonotype is termed medium-sized (0.01 to 0.1%). The chain couples TRBV11-1 to TRBJ2-5, with 9 bases lining up with TRBD1. Per germline, CDR1 SGHAT and CDR2 FQDESV (reference sequence). Losses at the gene ends were 5 bases for V and 4 bases for J; bases not matched to a gene: 5. This CDR3 is 14 amino acids long. CDR3 sequence reads: CASSRGTGRETQYF. CDR3 nucleotide sequence: TGTGCCAGCAGCCGGGGGACAGGGAGAGAGACCCAGTACTTC.

The sample holds one count of this clonotype. This chain joins TRBV7-8 and TRBJ2-1; D is perhaps TRBD2 (6 bases). The germline gives CDR1 SGHVS, CDR2 FQNEAQ. The CDR3 sequence is 13 residues long. Trimming stripped 10 bases from V and 9 bases from J, with 19 bases between. The CDR3 spells CATSLQGGAEQFF. In DNA form, the CDR3 reads TGTGCCACCAGTCTCCAAGGAGGGGCTGAGCAGTTCTTC. The full variable domain, in which reference TRBV7-8 and TRBJ2-1 provide the parts outside the CDR3, is GAGVSQSPRYKVAKRGQDVALRCDPISGHVSLFWYQQALGQGPEFLTYFQNEAQLDKSGLPSDRFFAERPEGSVSTLKIQRTQQEDSAVYLCATSLQGGAEQFFGPGTRLTVL.

As regards this clonotype: Relative to the germline gene, one junction end is altered; a read error may explain this. The J gene is TRBJ2-5, the V gene TRBV12-3 or TRBV12-4, with D tentatively TRBD2 (5 bases). The CDR3 spans 11 residues. CDR3 loop: CASSSGTIAFF. The CDR3 bases are TGTGCCAGCAGTTCGGGAACTATCGCCTTCTTC.

With regard to this clonotype: One junction end does not reproduce the germline sequence, and a read error may be involved. This chain joins TRBV11-2 and TRBJ2-7; a weak D match, TRBD2 (6 bases). Germline V CDR1 and CDR2: SGHAT, FQNNGV. This CDR3 has 13 residues. CDR3: CANSLSVLASLYF. CDR3 bases: TGTGCCAACAGCTTAAGTGTGCTAGCGTCGCTGTACTTC.

As for this clonotype: This is likely a read error, given that the CDR3 carries no conserved phenylalanine or tryptophan at its end. It is unclear where the CDR3 begins or ends on the DNA, so no DNA is shown, and the CDR3 is as TCRdb lists it. This chain joins TRBV29-1 and TRBJ2-3; TRBD1 is the table's D call, not checked against the DNA. The CDR3 adds up to 12 amino acids, both ends counted. Germline V gives CDR1 SQVTM, CDR2 ANQGSEA. CDR3 sequence: CSVAGELLGEYL.